This T cell receptor (beta chain) emerged from a study of glioma-infiltrating T cells (dated by TCRdb to 2016 to 2017). Background on the whole study: Sequencing of TCR alpha- and beta-chain repertoires was performed on glioma tissue, on non-neoplastic brain tissue, and on matched peripheral blood mononuclear cells. To gauge divergence between tissue and blood T-cell populations, every tissue-infiltrating repertoire was compared against the peripheral blood repertoire from the same patient. The paired cohort was made up of three low-grade glioma patients, about 8 primary glioblastoma patients and three non-glioma patients who contributed non-neoplastic brain tissue.

Summary of the overall study and its limitations: Only a very small number of CDR3 sequences turned up in both tissue and blood, a result put down to high CDR3 diversity combined with limited sampling. VJ-independent divergence between tissue and blood was below expectation in non-neoplastic patients but above expectation in all gliomas, especially low-grade gliomas. Group comparisons were based on small numbers of patients: three non-neoplastic, three low-grade glioma and about eight glioblastoma patients.

At the junction V is shortened by 6 bases and J by 3 bases; bases outside the gene matches: 1. Taken from the germline V gene, the CDR1 and CDR2 loops are WSHSY and SAAADI. The CDR3 has 14 amino acids, counting the end cysteine and phenylalanine. Just the 42-base CDR3 DNA is kept, in frame starting at base 1. TCR alpha and beta CDR3 regions were amplified with the iRepertoire nested amplicon-rescue multiplex PCR (arm-PCR) platform from RNA. The input for one-step reverse transcription and amplification was about 85-400 ng of tissue mRNA or PBMC total RNA. After bead purification, a secondary multiplex PCR added Illumina adapters, and libraries were gel-purified between 200 and 400 bp. Demultiplexing relied on internal 6-nucleotide barcodes carried by the libraries. The libraries were sequenced on an Illumina MiSeq using 2x220 or 2x250 nucleotide paired-end reads. Under the source paper's analysis protocol: Paired reads were merged with FLASH 1.2.11 and aligned to the GRCh37 human genome with BWA-MEM before extracting TRA and TRB reads. For V and J assignment, an IMGT-derived reference of cassette sequences and CDR3 motifs that included pseudogenes was used. Reads were translated in three frames, and productive CDR3s were defined by a C…FGXG motif without stop codons. Unique combinations of V-J cassette pair and CDR3 amino acid sequence were defined as clonotypes. Filtering of reads was based on Hamming distance, with the threshold set by the sequence error rate of each sample in mapped regions. Through fastp at Q25 and MiXCR, TCRdb rebuilt clones from the public reads, retaining in-frame beta chains. Every CDR3 protein is listed once, alongside the most common genes and DNA of its rows. These V and J calls are TCRdb output, not the study's own analysis. A total of tens of thousands of distinct CDR3 sequences appear in this sample, 20% to 25% of them only once. Jointly, the top ten make up about 6.6% of the sample.

This clonotype was found a few times. What antigen it recognizes has not been identified. There are no base qualities to consult, and no much larger clone falls within one base. Sequencing input: glioma tissue, nonneoplastic brain tissue, or PBMCs (not recorded which). This sequence uses TRBV10-2 and TRBJ2-1; 11 junctional bases match TRBD2. The source of this sequence is a human donor with low-grade glioma or glioblastoma, undergoing nonglioma brain surgery, or in good health (not recorded which). The DNA sequence is given as TGCGCCAGCAGGGGACTAGCGGACTACAATGAGCAGTTCTTC. The resulting protein is CASRGLADYNEQFF.